One and the same sample provided the 10 T cell receptor beta chains below, sequenced in a study of cytomegalovirus exposure and HLA in healthy donors (dated by TCRdb to the late 2010s). To prepare the library, the immunoSEQ multiplex PCR assay was applied. For the multiplex PCR, a mixture combining 60 forward primers for TCR Vbeta segments and 13 reverse primers for TCR Jbeta segments was used. Held by TCRdb, this immuneACCESS table contains in-frame sequences only and omits some clones. Under half of the omission traces to an unresolved V gene where checked; the cause of the rest is unknown. Across this sample there are around 130,000 clones, with approximately 80% seen only once. The biggest ten clones account for roughly 1.5% of the sample. The sample consisted of PBMCs. The receptors here all came from a woman aged 18-30 years in good health and CMV-seronegative.

The chain couples TRBV19 to TRBJ2-1, with D perhaps TRBD1 (6 bases). In germline, CDR1 is LNHDA, CDR2 SQIVND (reference sequence). The CDR3 consists of 13 residues. V dropped 4 bases and J dropped 6 bases, with 10 bases sitting between them. The CDR3 protein is CASSTTGFNEQFF. The CDR3 coding sequence is TGTGCCAGTAGTACCACAGGGTTCAATGAGCAGTTCTTC.

J is TRBJ1-1 and V is TRBV18; D is perhaps TRBD1 (6 bases). Trimming removed 3 bases at V and 5 bases at J, with 13 bases between. Germline V CDR1 and CDR2: KGHSH, LQKENI. This CDR3 is built from 14 residues. CDR3 sequence: CASSPSRGGTEAFF. The CDR3 DNA reads as TGTGCCAGCTCACCCTCCAGGGGAGGGACTGAAGCTTTCTTT.

This clone was picked up one time. This chain connects TRBV29-1 to TRBJ1-3; D is possibly TRBD1 (5 bases). CDR1 and CDR2 (germline): SQVTM, ANQGSEA. The CDR3 spans 13 residues. Trimming took off 4 bases at V and 1 base at J, with 8 bases between the two ends. CDR3 residues: CSVGGVSGNTIYF. The CDR3 DNA follows: TGCAGCGTTGGGGGGGTGTCTGGAAACACCATATATTTT.

The chain has TRBV7-9 and TRBJ2-3, with D maybe TRBD2 (5 bases). The CDR3 length is 14 residues. From germline, CDR1 is SEHNR and CDR2 FQNEAQ (reference sequence). The V end lost 5 bases, the J end lost 2 bases, and 11 bases lay between the germline ends. CDR3 nucleotides: TGTGCCAGCAGCCCCAGCGGAAACACAGATACGCAGTATTTT. It codes for CASSPSGNTDTQYF.

The chain is built from TRBV10-2 and TRBJ2-7; a weak D match, TRBD1 (6 bases). The CDR3 spans 14 residues. Germline V gene lookup returns CDR1 WSHSY and CDR2 SAAADI. V lost 3 bases and J lost 0, with 9 bases in between. The chain's CDR3 is CASSDDRSSYEQYF. CDR3 nucleotides: TGCGCCAGCAGTGACGACAGGAGCTCCTACGAGCAGTACTTC.

J is TRBJ2-3 and V is TRBV9; 7 bases map to TRBD2. The junction had 18 bases not matched to a gene; V was cut back by 3 bases and J by 2 bases. CDR1 is SGDLS, CDR2 YYNGEE, per germline. The CDR3 runs to 19 residues. In DNA form, the CDR3 reads TGTGCCAGCAGCGCCTCCGTAATATCCCCGGGAGGATACACAGATACGCAGTATTTT. Protein: CASSASVISPGGYTDTQYF.

The CDR3 nucleotides read TGTGCCAGCAGCTTAAGTACTTTGGGGGGTTCCACCGGGGAGCTGTTTTTT. Encoded protein: CASSLSTLGGSTGELFF. This sequence joins TRBV11-2 and TRBJ2-2, with D perhaps matching TRBD2 (6 bases). Germline CDR1 reads SGHAT; CDR2 reads FQNNGV. This CDR3 is 17 amino acids long. The germline V and J ends were trimmed by 2 bases and 4 bases, with 17 bases remaining between them. Looking up the rest from reference TRBV11-2 and TRBJ2-2 gives the full variable domain: EAGVAQSPRYKIIEKRQSVAFWCNPISGHATLYWYQQILGQGPKLLIQFQNNGVVDDSQLPKDRFSAERLKGVDSTLKIQPAKLEDSAVYLCASSLSTLGGSTGELFFGEGSRLTVL.

This clone was seen more than once but under ten times. This chain links TRBV4-3 with TRBJ1-1; D is possibly TRBD1 (5 bases). Trimming pared 1 base from V and 9 bases from J, leaving 15 bases between. Germline values: CDR1 LGHNA, CDR2 YSLEER. The CDR3 runs to 14 residues. The CDR3 DNA follows: TGCGCCAGCAGCCAAGTCGTGGAGGGGCGCAAAGCTTTCTTT. Amino acid sequence: CASSQVVEGRKAFF.

V gene TRBV6-5 combines with J gene TRBJ1-2, with 8 bases that match TRBD1. J lost 5 bases, V lost 7 bases, and 9 bases had no gene match. CDR1 is MNHEY, CDR2 SVGAGI, per germline. The CDR3 runs 14 residues. The CDR3 DNA reads TGTGCCAGCATCGCGGACAGGGCGGGGTATGGCTACACCTTC. Protein sequence: CASIADRAGYGYTF.

The CDR3 is CASSLWPEETQYF. The CDR3 nucleotides are TGTGCCAGCAGCTTATGGCCAGAAGAGACCCAGTACTTC. The gene calls are TRBV7-9 and TRBJ2-5, with D uncertain. CDR1 and CDR2 (germline): SEHNR, FQNEAQ (reference sequence). Trimming cost V 2 bases and J 3 bases, with 7 bases left between them. This CDR3 contains 13 residues.